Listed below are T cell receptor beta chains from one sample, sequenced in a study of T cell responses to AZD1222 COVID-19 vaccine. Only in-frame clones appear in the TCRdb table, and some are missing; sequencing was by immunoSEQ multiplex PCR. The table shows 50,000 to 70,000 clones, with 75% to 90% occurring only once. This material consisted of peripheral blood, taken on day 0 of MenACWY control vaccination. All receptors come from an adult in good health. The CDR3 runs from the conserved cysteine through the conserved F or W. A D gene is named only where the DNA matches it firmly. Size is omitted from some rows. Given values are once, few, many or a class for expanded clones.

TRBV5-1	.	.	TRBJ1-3	CASSGGTAGNTIYF	TGCGCCAGCAGCGGAGGGACGGCTGGAAACACCATATATTTT
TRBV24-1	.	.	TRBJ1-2	CATSDPTQGPSGYGYTF	TGTGCCACCAGTGATCCAACTCAGGGTCCTTCGGGCTATGGCTACACCTTC
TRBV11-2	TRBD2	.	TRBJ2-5	CASSLGGGETQYF	TGTGCCAGCAGCTTGGGGGGAGGGGAGACCCAGTACTTC
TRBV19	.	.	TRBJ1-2	CASSIAQGRNLNYGYTF	TGTGCCAGTAGTATAGCCCAGGGGAGGAACTTAAACTATGGCTACACCTTC
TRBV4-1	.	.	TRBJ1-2	CASSQDEAGVYGYTF	TGCGCCAGCAGCCAAGATGAGGCAGGGGTCTATGGCTACACCTTC
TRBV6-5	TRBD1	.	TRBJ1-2	CASTLVGTGVRYTF	TGTGCCAGCACCCTCGTGGGAACAGGGGTACGCTACACCTTC
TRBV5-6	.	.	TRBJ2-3	CARTADDTDTQYF	TGTGCCAGGACAGCGGATGACACAGATACGCAGTATTTT
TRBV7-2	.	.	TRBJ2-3	CASSLASDTQYF	TGTGCCAGCAGCTTAGCTTCAGATACGCAGTATTTT
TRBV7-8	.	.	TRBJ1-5	CASSLSEGGNQPQHF	TGTGCCAGCAGCTTAAGCGAGGGAGGCAATCAGCCCCAGCATTTT
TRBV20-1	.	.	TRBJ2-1	CSPGAINEQFF	TGCAGTCCAGGAGCTATAAATGAGCAGTTCTTC
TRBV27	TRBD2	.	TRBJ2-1	CASSPHLLAEAEQFF	TGTGCCAGCAGTCCTCACTTACTAGCGGAGGCTGAGCAGTTCTTC
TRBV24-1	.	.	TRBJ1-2	CATSYGRNYGYTF	TGTGCCACCTCTTACGGACGGAACTATGGCTACACCTTC
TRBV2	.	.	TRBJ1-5	CASRTTATSNQPQHF	TGTGCCAGCAGAACGACAGCAACTAGCAATCAGCCCCAGCATTTT
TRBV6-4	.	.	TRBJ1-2	CASSPGNYGYTF	TGTGCCAGCAGCCCAGGCAACTATGGCTACACCTTC
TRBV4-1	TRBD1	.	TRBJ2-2	CASSPLQGAAGELFF	TGCGCCAGCAGCCCATTACAGGGGGCGGCCGGGGAGCTGTTTTTT
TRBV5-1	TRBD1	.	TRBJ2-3	CASSGQGTDTQYF	TGCGCCAGCAGCGGACAGGGCACAGATACGCAGTATTTT
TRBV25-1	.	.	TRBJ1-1	CASSEFGQGYTEAFF	TGTGCCAGCAGTGAATTTGGTCAGGGGTATACTGAAGCTTTCTTT
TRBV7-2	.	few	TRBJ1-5	CASSLDGLSNQPQHF	TGTGCCAGCAGCTTAGACGGGTTAAGCAATCAGCCCCAGCATTTT
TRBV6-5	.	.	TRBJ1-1	CASSPSRHGSEAFF	TGTGCCAGCAGTCCCTCCCGGCATGGGTCTGAAGCTTTCTTT
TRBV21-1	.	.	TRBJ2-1	CASSKVSGRVYNEQFF	TGTGCCAGCAGCAAAGTTAGCGGGAGGGTGTACAATGAGCAGTTCTTC
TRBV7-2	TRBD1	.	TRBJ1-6	CASSLTGQSYNSPLHF	TGTGCCAGCAGCCTGACAGGGCAATCCTATAATTCACCCCTCCACTTT
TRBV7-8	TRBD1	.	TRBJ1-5	CASSLGQGGQPQHF	TGTGCCAGCAGCTTAGGACAGGGCGGTCAGCCCCAGCATTTT
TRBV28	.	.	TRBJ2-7	CASSLKPLYEQYF	TGTGCCAGCAGTTTGAAACCCCTCTACGAGCAGTACTTC
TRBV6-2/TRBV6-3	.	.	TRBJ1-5	CASSYFGIGQPQHF	TGTGCCAGCAGTTACTTTGGAATAGGCCAGCCCCAGCATTTT
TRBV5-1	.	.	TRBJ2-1	CASSTGSRLNEQFF	TGCGCCAGCAGTACGGGAAGCAGATTAAATGAGCAGTTCTTC
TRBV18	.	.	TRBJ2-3	CASSLVSDTQYF	TGTGCCAGCTCACTGGTTTCAGATACGCAGTATTTT
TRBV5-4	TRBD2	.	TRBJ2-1	CASSLAGSGRAGEQFF	TGTGCCAGCAGCTTGGCCGGGAGCGGGAGGGCCGGTGAGCAGTTCTTC
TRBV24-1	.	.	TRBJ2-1	CATSDFAAASEQFF	TGTGCCACCAGTGATTTTGCGGCCGCAAGTGAGCAGTTCTTC
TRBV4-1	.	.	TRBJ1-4	CASSQPDLVNEKLFF	TGCGCCAGCAGCCAACCCGACTTAGTTAATGAAAAACTGTTTTTT
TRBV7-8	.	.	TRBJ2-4	CASSLNDRGLAKNIQYF	TGTGCCAGCAGCTTAAACGATAGGGGTTTAGCCAAAAACATTCAGTACTTC
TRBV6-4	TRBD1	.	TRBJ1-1	CASSDSGTGGRAFF	TGTGCCAGCAGTGACTCTGGGACAGGGGGTCGAGCTTTCTTT
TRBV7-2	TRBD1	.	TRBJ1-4	CASSPGQGLGGTNEKLFF	TGTGCCAGCAGCCCAGGCCAGGGGCTAGGGGGCACTAATGAAAAACTGTTTTTT
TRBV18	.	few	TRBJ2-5	CASSPQAGETQYF	TGTGCCAGCTCACCACAGGCTGGGGAGACCCAGTACTTC
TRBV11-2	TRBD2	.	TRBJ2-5	CASSFHPEAGDQETQYF	TGTGCCAGCAGCTTCCACCCCGAGGCGGGGGACCAAGAGACCCAGTACTTC
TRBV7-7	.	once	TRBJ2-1	CASSLVGGNEQFF	TGTGCTAGCAGCTTAGTGGGAGGTAATGAGCAGTTCTTC
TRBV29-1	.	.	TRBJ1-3	CSVDLQGNTIYF	TGCAGCGTTGACCTACAGGGAAACACCATATATTTT
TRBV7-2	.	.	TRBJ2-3	CASSSTGGGGFTDTQYF	TGTGCCAGCAGCTCCACGGGCGGAGGGGGGTTCACAGATACGCAGTATTTT
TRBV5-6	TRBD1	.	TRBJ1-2	CASSFGRTGEVYGYTF	TGTGCCAGCAGCTTTGGGAGAACAGGGGAAGTATATGGCTACACCTTC
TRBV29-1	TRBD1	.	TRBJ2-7	CSAGDRDWEQYF	TGCAGCGCCGGGGACAGGGACTGGGAGCAGTACTTC
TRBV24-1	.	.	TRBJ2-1	CATSDYNEQFF	TGTGCCACCAGTGACTACAATGAGCAGTTCTTC
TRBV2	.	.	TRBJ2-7	CASRRLVGEQYF	TGTGCCAGCAGACGACTAGTGGGCGAGCAGTACTTC
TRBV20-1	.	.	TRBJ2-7	CSASKGFYEQYF	TGCAGTGCTAGTAAGGGATTCTACGAGCAGTACTTC
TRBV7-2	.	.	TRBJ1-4	CASSLDRADEKLFF	TGTGCCAGCAGCTTAGACAGGGCGGATGAAAAACTGTTTTTT
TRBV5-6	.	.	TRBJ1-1	CASSATPNEAFF	TGTGCCAGCAGCGCGACTCCGAATGAAGCTTTCTTT